This entry lists 29 T cell receptor beta chains sequenced from one sample in a study of shared clonotypes between healthy human individuals. The repertoire was sequenced with immunoSEQ multiplex PCR; TCRdb's copy has only in-frame clones and lacks some. The data contain over 2 million clones, 85% to 95% of them singletons. The specimen sequenced was naive CD4+ T cells from PBMCs. Described subset: CD45RA+ positively selected. Every receptor here comes from a man between 18 and 35 years old in good health. Some clones in this sample may be carry-over from other donors' samples.

In its sample, this clone was seen once. V gene TRBV6-6 combines with J gene TRBJ2-1; 13 bases line up with TRBD2. Germline V lookup: CDR1 MNHNY, CDR2 SVGAGI (reference sequence). This CDR3 has 16 residues. V trimming: 7 bases; J trimming: 2 bases; junction bases outside the gene matches: 5. CDR3: CASTSTSGRTYNEQFF. DNA for the CDR3: TGTGCCAGCACGTCGACTAGCGGGAGGACCTACAATGAGCAGTTCTTC.

The chain couples TRBV30 to TRBJ1-5, with D tentatively TRBD1 (6 bases). With 5 bases removed from V and 2 bases from J, the gap between germline ends came to 10 bases. Germline CDR1 GTSNPN, CDR2 SVGIG (reference sequence). The CDR3 spans 13 residues. CDR3 sequence: CAWGAGGNQPQHF. CDR3 DNA: TGTGCCTGGGGGGCAGGGGGCAATCAGCCCCAGCATTTT.

The CDR3 reads CASRLRQGRFTEAFF. CDR3 bases: TGTGCCAGCAGACTCAGACAGGGGCGGTTCACTGAAGCTTTCTTT. V and J are TRBV28 and TRBJ1-1; 8 bases map to TRBD1. The CDR3 covers 15 residues. CDR1 and CDR2 (germline): MDHEN, SYDVKM. The trim removed 6 bases at V and 4 bases at J, leaving 10 bases unmatched.

The rearrangement joins TRBV5-1 to TRBJ2-3; 10 bases map to TRBD2. The CDR3 is 14 amino acids. V gave up 4 bases and J gave up 3 bases; unmatched junction bases: 2. Germline CDR1 is SGHRS and CDR2 is YFSETQ. The CDR3 bases are TGCGCCAGCAGCGGAGCGGGAGGGACAGATACGCAGTATTTT. It translates to CASSGAGGTDTQYF. The full variable domain, its missing parts supplied by reference TRBV5-1 and TRBJ2-3, is KAGVTQTPRYLIKTRGQQVTLSCSPISGHRSVSWYQQTPGQGLQFLFEYFSETQRNKGNFPGRFSGRQFSNSRSEMNVSTLELGDSALYLCASSGAGGTDTQYFGPGTRLTVL.

This clone was recorded only once. The same CDR3 arises from other DNA sequences in this sample as well. The chain uses TRBV9 and TRBJ2-1, with TRBD2 matching 7 bases. This CDR3 comprises 15 residues. Losses at the gene ends were 0 bases for V and 3 bases for J; bases not matched to a gene: 3. Per germline, CDR1 SGDLS and CDR2 YYNGEE. CDR3 nucleotides: TGTGCCAGCAGCGTAGGGCGGGAGCTCTACAATGAGCAGTTCTTC. Translation gives CASSVGRELYNEQFF.

The chain links TRBV28 to TRBJ1-1; D may be TRBD1 (6 bases). Germline loops: CDR1 MDHEN, CDR2 SYDVKM. This CDR3 has 12 residues. V dropped 6 bases and J dropped 11 bases, with 16 bases sitting between them. CDR3 sequence reads: CASRKVQGGAFF. The CDR3 region has the DNA TGTGCCAGCAGGAAGGTACAGGGTGGTGCTTTCTTT.

The gene calls are TRBV6-1 and TRBJ1-2; weak D call: TRBD1 (5 bases). The germline V gene encodes CDR1 MNHNS and CDR2 SASEGT. Trimming shortened V by 6 bases and J by 2 bases, and 16 bases separated the two germline ends. The CDR3 length is 15 residues. CDR3 sequence: CASSAVGGVNYGYTF. In DNA, the CDR3 is TGTGCCAGCAGCGCCGTTGGGGGGGTGAACTATGGCTACACCTTC.

The gene calls are TRBV27 and TRBJ2-5; possible D gene TRBD1, 6 bases. Trimming pared 8 bases from V and 4 bases from J, leaving 20 bases between. Germline V gene lookup returns CDR1 MNHEY and CDR2 SMNVEV (reference sequence). CDR3 length: 15 amino acids. The CDR3 loop reads CASGLRSGGLETQYF. The CDR3 DNA follows: TGTGCCAGCGGTCTACGGAGTGGGGGCCTAGAGACCCAGTACTTC.

This clone was seen just once. The gene calls are TRBV7-3 and TRBJ2-5; D is possibly TRBD1 or TRBD2 (5 bases each). V was clipped by 5 bases and J by 11 bases, with 21 bases between them. CDR1 SGHTA and CDR2 FQGTGA come from the germline V gene. The CDR3 sequence is 14 residues long. Written as DNA, the CDR3 is TGTGCCAGCAGCCCAAATTCCGGGGCAGGAGAACAGTACTTC. Translating gives CASSPNSGAGEQYF.

The chain has TRBV6-5 and TRBJ2-1, with D perhaps TRBD2 (6 bases). Germline values: CDR1 MNHEY, CDR2 SVGAGI. This CDR3 region has 15 residues. Trimming left V 5 bases short and J 4 bases short, with 15 bases between. In DNA, the CDR3 is TGTGCCAGCAGTCTCGGCCGGGAGAAATACAATGAGCAGTTCTTC. This sequence encodes CASSLGREKYNEQFF.

V and J are TRBV11-2 and TRBJ1-1, with D hard to call. Germline V gene data show CDR1 as SGHAT and CDR2 as FQNNGV. The CDR3 is 20 amino acids. The V end was cut by 0 bases, the J end by 1 base, with 24 bases between. The CDR3 sequence: CASSLDLLFVLRQENTEAFF. The CDR3 nucleotides are TGTGCCAGCAGCTTAGATCTTTTATTCGTTTTGCGGCAGGAGAACACTGAAGCTTTCTTT.

The gene calls are TRBV7-9 and TRBJ1-4, with D possibly TRBD1 on 5 matching bases. The CDR3 covers 14 residues. Germline CDR1 and CDR2: SEHNR and FQNEAQ (reference sequence). Trimming took off 5 bases at V and 7 bases at J, with 14 bases between the two ends. CDR3 protein: CASSQGGVGEKLFF. The CDR3 DNA reads as TGTGCCAGCAGCCAGGGAGGTGTTGGTGAAAAACTGTTTTTT.

The gene calls are TRBV19 and TRBJ2-2; 12 bases align to TRBD1. V gave up 9 bases and J gave up 3 bases; unmatched junction bases: 8. CDR1 LNHDA and CDR2 SQIVND come from the germline V gene (reference sequence). The CDR3 runs to 16 residues. This chain's CDR3 is CASGTGGIRHTGELFF. CDR3 nucleotide sequence: TGTGCCAGCGGGACAGGGGGCATCCGCCACACCGGGGAGCTGTTTTTT.

This chain uses TRBV9 with TRBJ1-1; D is ambiguous. CDR3 length equals 15 residues. The germline V and J ends were trimmed by 0 bases and 1 base, with 10 bases remaining between them. Germline V gene sequence: CDR1 SGDLS, CDR2 YYNGEE. The CDR3 sequence is CASSVGRSRNTEAFF. The CDR3 nucleotides read TGTGCCAGCAGCGTAGGTAGATCGAGGAACACTGAAGCTTTCTTT.

The V gene is TRBV4-1, the J gene TRBJ2-1; D is possibly TRBD2 (5 bases). Germline assignment: CDR1 MGHRA and CDR2 YSYEKL. This CDR3 contains 15 residues. Trimming took 4 bases from V and 8 from J, leaving 18 bases between them. The CDR3 DNA sequence: TGCGCCAGCAGCCGAGGGTACGGGCTTTCCGATGAGCAGTTCTTC. Its protein is CASSRGYGLSDEQFF.

The genes are TRBV2 and TRBJ1-5, with a possible D match to TRBD1 (6 bases). CDR1 and CDR2 (germline): SNHLY, FYNNEI. The V end lost 6 bases, the J end lost 8 bases, and 14 bases lay between the germline ends. This CDR3 is 13 amino acids long. The CDR3 sequence: CASRNRVPEPQHF. The CDR3 DNA sequence: TGTGCCAGCAGGAACAGGGTTCCCGAGCCCCAGCATTTT.

V gene TRBV28 combines with J gene TRBJ2-4; weak D call: TRBD2 (5 bases). The CDR3 runs to 15 residues. The germline V and J ends were trimmed by 7 bases and 2 bases, with 15 bases remaining between them. Germline V gene data show CDR1 as MDHEN and CDR2 as SYDVKM. The DNA of the CDR3 is TGTGCCAGCACCCCTTATGGAGGAACCAAAAACATTCAGTACTTC. It codes for CASTPYGGTKNIQYF.

To note about this clone: The same CDR3 arises from other DNA sequences in this sample as well. The V gene is TRBV5-1, the J gene TRBJ2-7; 8 bases match TRBD1. Germline trimming cut 0 bases from V and 3 bases from J; bases unmatched to any gene: 5. Germline-derived CDR1 and CDR2 are SGHRS and YFSETQ. This CDR3 spans 15 amino acids. As DNA, the CDR3 is TGCGCCAGCAGCTTGGCCGGACAGGGTTTCTACGAGCAGTACTTC. Residues: CASSLAGQGFYEQYF.

V usage is TRBV6-5 and J usage is TRBJ2-5; D is uncertain. The CDR3 consists of 12 residues. Germline V gene lookup returns CDR1 MNHEY and CDR2 SVGAGI. Deletions cut 7 bases from V and 9 bases from J, with 15 bases between. The CDR3 DNA sequence: TGTGCCAGCATTAGTCAGCCTGGGGCCCAGTACTTC. Translation gives CASISQPGAQYF.

The V gene is TRBV15, the J gene TRBJ1-5; 11 bases fit TRBD1. J was trimmed by 6 bases and V by 3 bases; bases with no gene match: 7. Germline loops: CDR1 LNHNV, CDR2 YYDKDF (reference sequence). The CDR3 runs 16 residues. In DNA, the CDR3 is TGTGCCACCAGCAGTGCGGACAGGGGGCTGATTCAGCCCCAGCATTTT. Translated: CATSSADRGLIQPQHF.

V gene TRBV7-2 combines with J gene TRBJ1-1; unclear D gene. CDR1 is SGHTA, CDR2 FQGNSA, per germline. This CDR3 contains 14 residues. V gave up 5 bases and J gave up 3 bases, with 13 bases separating them. DNA of the CDR3: TGTGCCAGCAGCCAAATGGGCCAGGACACTGAAGCTTTCTTT. It specifies CASSQMGQDTEAFF.

The chain joins TRBV5-6 to TRBJ2-3; 8 positions match TRBD1. The CDR3 is made up of 15 amino acids. CDR1 is SGHDT and CDR2 is YYEEEE in the germline V gene. The ends lost 4 bases at V and 7 bases at J; junction bases unmatched: 11. CDR3 sequence reads: CASSQVGQGANTQYF. The CDR3 DNA reads as TGTGCCAGCAGCCAAGTGGGCCAGGGGGCAAATACGCAGTATTTT.

The chain couples TRBV29-1 to TRBJ2-1; D call uncertain. The V end lost 7 bases, the J end lost 4 bases, and 5 bases lay between the germline ends. Germline lookup yields CDR1 SQVTM and CDR2 ANQGSEA. The CDR3 loop spans 10 amino acids. The CDR3 region has the DNA TGCAGCGCCTTGTACAATGAGCAGTTCTTC. It codes for CSALYNEQFF.

This chain connects TRBV28 to TRBJ2-1; no reliable D call. Trimming cost V 7 bases and J 1 base, with 20 bases left between them. Germline-derived CDR1 and CDR2 are MDHEN and SYDVKM. The CDR3 totals 17 residues. CDR3: CASIPGSAPQSYNEQFF. CDR3 DNA sequence: TGTGCCAGCATCCCAGGATCCGCTCCACAATCCTACAATGAGCAGTTCTTC.

The chain links TRBV19 to TRBJ2-1; no firm D call. The V gene lost 5 bases and the J gene lost 0 bases, with 17 bases spanning the gap. The CDR3 totals 17 residues. The germline V gene has CDR1 LNHDA and CDR2 SQIVND (reference sequence). Written as DNA, the CDR3 is TGTGCCAGTAGTTCTTCGCGACACGCAAACTCCTACAATGAGCAGTTCTTC. Translated: CASSSSRHANSYNEQFF. The full variable domain, its missing parts supplied by reference TRBV19 and TRBJ2-1, is DGGITQSPKYLFRKEGQNVTLSCEQNLNHDAMYWYRQDPGQGLRLIYYSQIVNDFQKGDIAEGYSVSREKKESFPLTVTSAQKNPTAFYLCASSSSRHANSYNEQFFGPGTRLTVL.

The chain has TRBV4-1 and TRBJ2-5, with TRBD1 matching over 7 bases. CDR3 size: 15 residues. Germline V gene sequence: CDR1 MGHRA, CDR2 YSYEKL. The trim removed 0 bases at V and 1 base at J, leaving 2 bases unmatched. CDR3 nucleotide sequence: TGCGCCAGCAGCCAAGATGACAGGGCCCAAGAGACCCAGTACTTC. Residues: CASSQDDRAQETQYF.

J is TRBJ2-2 and V is TRBV2, with a tentative D call TRBD2 (6 bases). V was trimmed by 6 bases and J by 12 bases, leaving 17 bases between them. The CDR3 has 13 amino acids. From germline, CDR1 is SNHLY and CDR2 FYNNEI. CDR3 residues: CASRGDSGGKLFF. CDR3 nucleotides: TGTGCCAGCAGAGGGGACTCCGGGGGAAAGCTGTTTTTT. Full variable domain (outside the CDR3, taken from reference TRBV2 and TRBJ2-2): EPEVTQTPSHQVTQMGQEVILRCVPISNHLYFYWYRQILGQKVEFLVSFYNNEISEKSEIFDDQFSVERPDGSNFTLKIRSTKLEDSAMYFCASRGDSGGKLFFGEGSRLTVL.

The table lists this clone with a count of one. V is TRBV7-9 and J is TRBJ2-6; D not resolved. V was clipped by 3 bases and J by 0 bases, with 6 bases between them. CDR3 length: 15 residues. Germline V CDR1 and CDR2: SEHNR, FQNEAQ (reference sequence). Here the CDR3 reads CASSFLRSGANVLTF. The CDR3 DNA reads TGTGCCAGCAGCTTTTTACGCTCTGGGGCCAACGTCCTGACTTTC.

For this clone: The same CDR3 arises from other DNA sequences in this sample as well. The rearrangement links TRBV27 to TRBJ2-1; TRBD2 matches at 8 bases. The J segment lost 0 bases and the V segment lost 1 base, leaving 5 bases of the junction unmatched. The germline V gene has CDR1 MNHEY and CDR2 SMNVEV (reference sequence). The CDR3 sequence is 17 residues long. CDR3 sequence reads: CASSLFLAGSSYNEQFF. DNA of the CDR3: TGTGCCAGCAGTTTATTCCTAGCGGGTAGCTCCTACAATGAGCAGTTCTTC.